Below, one T cell receptor beta chain is given with its context. Only in-frame clones appear in the TCRdb table, and some are missing; sequencing was by immunoSEQ multiplex PCR. The sample records 70,000 to 80,000 clones, 86% being singletons. The data are from a study of blood T cell repertoires in COVID-19. The germline V gene encodes CDR1 MNHEY and CDR2 SVGAGI. J was trimmed by 4 bases and V by 2 bases; bases with no gene match: 5. The CDR3 sequence is 15 residues long. J is TRBJ2-5 and V is TRBV6-5; TRBD1 matches 9 bases. This TCR came from a man at least 80 years old in a cohort sampled during active COVID-19. The sample taken for sequencing was peripheral blood. The CDR3 sequence: CASSYRTGVGETQYF. CDR3 coding DNA: TGTGCCAGCAGTTACCGGACAGGGGTAGGAGAGACCCAGTACTTC.